This TCR beta chain was sequenced for a study of PD-1 blockade in mismatch repair-deficient tumors. Looking at the study overall: Patients had 11 to 13 mismatch repair-deficient cancer types and were previously treated and progressing. General study results and limits: After pembrolizumab, tumor-resident clones rose rapidly, then generally contracted before radiologic responses.

V lost 7 bases to trimming and J lost 2 bases, with 17 bases between them. Germline values: CDR1 SNHLY, CDR2 FYNNEI. CDR3 size: 15 residues. Only in-frame clones appear in the TCRdb table, and some are missing; sequencing was by immunoSEQ multiplex PCR. The table shows 120,000 or so clones, with approximately 90% occurring only once. This clone was found once. As yet, its antigen is unknown. Mismatch repair deficiency was confirmed in all patients, by PCR or immunohistochemistry. TCRs were sequenced from a few patients responding to pembrolizumab. This sequence was found in an adult with mismatch repair-deficient cancer. V gene TRBV2 combines with J gene TRBJ2-5; possible D gene TRBD2, 7 bases. The specimen was peripheral blood, collected 44 weeks after starting pembrolizumab. The CDR3 reads CASKRGRGGQETQYF. The CDR3 coding sequence is TGTGCCAGCAAGAGGGGGAGGGGGGGTCAAGAGACCCAGTACTTC.